Listed here are 25 T cell receptor beta chains from one sample, sequenced in a study of T cells in women clearing cervical HPV infection. TCRdb keeps only in-frame clones here, not all; method: immunoSEQ multiplex PCR. Recorded for this sample: roughly 47,000 clones. Specimen: blood buffy coat. Receptors were obtained from a woman aged 18 to 75 with a cervical HPV16 infection that either progressed to CIN3+ or cleared (not recorded which).

A note on this clone: Sequencing ends 3 residues short of the CDR3 end; the germline J gene provides the rest. V gene TRBV5-1 combines with J gene TRBJ2-3; D ambiguous. Germline CDR1 SGHRS, CDR2 YFSETQ. Trimming stripped 2 bases from V and 3 bases from J, with 4 bases between. The CDR3 consists of 12 residues. CDR3 bases read: TGCGCCAGCAGCTTATCGACAGATACG. It is translated as CASSLSTDT. The entire CDR3 reads CASSLSTDTQYF.

About this clone: Coverage ceases 3 residues before the CDR3 finishes, and the germline J gene fills in the end. The genes are TRBV29-1 and TRBJ1-2, with D possibly matching TRBD1 (6 bases). This CDR3 has 11 amino acids. Germline V gene data show CDR1 as SQVTM and CDR2 as ANQGSEA. The CDR3 region is CSVHTQGGYTF. Incomplete CDR3 DNA: TGCAGCGTTCATACTCAGGGGGGC.

The part of the CDR3 DNA that was read is TGCAGTGCCCTCGACAGGGGGAGGGGGAACACTGAA. It is translated as CSALDRGRGNTE. The full CDR3 protein reads CSALDRGRGNTEAFF. The rearrangement links TRBV20-1 to TRBJ1-1; 9 bases fit TRBD1. The missing CDR3 end, 3 residues past where the read stops, is filled in from the germline J gene. Trimming removed 6 bases from V and 1 base from J; junction bases left unmatched: 9. Germline values: CDR1 DFQATT, CDR2 SNEGSKA (reference sequence). CDR3 length: 15 residues.

The chain's CDR3 is CASSTRDRDNSPLHF. The sequenced CDR3 bases are TGTGCCAGTAGTACCCGGGACAGGGATAATTCACCC. This chain links TRBV19 with TRBJ1-6; 9 nucleotides agree with TRBD1. The read comes to an end 3 residues before the CDR3 does, leaving the germline J gene to fill in the end. CDR3 length equals 15 residues. V shed 4 bases, J shed 5 bases, and the junction held 3 bases outside the gene matches. CDR1 and CDR2 (germline): LNHDA, SQIVND (reference sequence).

As to this clone: The germline gene is not matched at one end of the junction; a read error may be the cause. The read ends 3 residues early relative to the CDR3; the germline J gene fills the gap. The chain links TRBV20-1 to TRBJ2-3, with D tentatively TRBD2 (7 bases). Germline V gene data show CDR1 as DFQATT and CDR2 as SNEGSKA (reference sequence). The CDR3 spans 14 residues. CDR3 loop: CSARGGGGADTQYF. The sequenced CDR3 bases are TGCAGTGCCAGAGGAGGAGGGGGGGCAGATACG.

Remarks on this clone: Different DNA sequences within this sample yield the same CDR3. The sequenced CDR3 bases are TGTGCCATCAGTGAGGGTAGCGTCACCGGGGAG. Its protein is CAISEGSVTGE. The entire CDR3 reads CAISEGSVTGELFF. The chain couples TRBV10-3 to TRBJ2-2; perhaps TRBD2 as D (5 bases). From the germline J gene comes the end of the CDR3, since the read stops 3 residues before it. Germline-derived CDR1 and CDR2 are ENHRY and SYGVKD. The CDR3 has 14 residues. V dropped 2 bases and J dropped 4 bases, with 8 bases sitting between them.

Incomplete CDR3 DNA: TGTGCCAGCAGTCCGGACAGGGGAGTATCCTACGAG. Protein: CASSPDRGVSYE. The CDR3 reads in full as CASSPDRGVSYEQYF. The J gene is TRBJ2-7, the V gene TRBV12-3 or TRBV12-4; 9 bases align to TRBD1. The read ends 3 residues before the CDR3 terminus; that terminus is restored from the germline J gene. The CDR3 extends over 15 amino acids. The junction had 6 bases not matched to a gene; V was cut back by 5 bases and J by 1 base.

Turning to this clone: The CDR3 end is not reached by the read, which stops 3 residues before it; the germline J gene fills it in. The J gene is TRBJ1-3, the V gene TRBV20-1, with D tentatively TRBD1 (5 bases). Deletions cut 6 bases from V and 4 bases from J, with 25 bases between. The germline CDR1 and CDR2 sequences are DFQATT and SNEGSKA (reference sequence). CDR3 length: 17 amino acids. CDR3 DNA (partial): TGCAGTGCCGTCGCTGGGGGGTCCTACCCTCTGGGAAACACC. It codes for CSAVAGGSYPLGNT. The whole CDR3 protein reads CSAVAGGSYPLGNTIYF.

CDR3 loop: CASSFTGQAYEQYF. The sequenced part of the CDR3 DNA is TGCGCCAGCAGCTTCACAGGGCAGGCCTACGAG. The V call is TRBV5-1, the J call TRBJ2-7; tentatively, D is TRBD1 (6 bases). The CDR3 is cut off 3 residues early in the read; its end comes from the germline J gene. Germline V CDR1 and CDR2: SGHRS, YFSETQ. The CDR3 runs 14 residues. V lost 2 bases and J lost 2, with 11 bases in between.

Notes on this clone: The read stops 3 residues short of the end of the CDR3; the missing end is completed from the germline J gene. V usage is TRBV7-3 and J usage is TRBJ2-6, with a tentative D call TRBD1 (6 bases). CDR1 SGHTA and CDR2 FQGTGA come from the germline V gene. Trimming took 8 bases from V and 3 from J, leaving 11 bases between them. CDR3 length: 14 amino acids. The DNA read from the CDR3 is TGTGCCAGCCCCTCAGGGGTTGGGGCCAACGTC. This encodes CASPSGVGANV. The complete CDR3 reads CASPSGVGANVLTF.

Points on this clone: With the read ending 3 residues before the CDR3 end, the germline J gene is used to fill in that end. The chain joins TRBV5-1 to TRBJ2-3, with unresolved D. Germline V gene lookup returns CDR1 SGHRS and CDR2 YFSETQ. V was trimmed by 2 bases and J by 0 bases, leaving 10 bases between them. The CDR3 sequence is 15 residues long. CDR3 DNA (partial): TGCGCCAGCAGCTTTGGCCTCCCTAGCACAGATACG. Translated, it gives CASSFGLPSTDT. The full CDR3 is CASSFGLPSTDTQYF.

In the case of this clone: The read terminates 3 residues before the CDR3 end, so the remaining end is supplied by the germline J gene. The V call is TRBV13, the J call TRBJ2-7, with 7 bases aligning to TRBD2. The CDR3 length is 14 residues. Germline V gene lookup returns CDR1 PRHDT and CDR2 FYEKMQ (reference sequence). Losses at the gene ends were 5 bases for V and 2 bases for J; bases not matched to a gene: 6. The DNA read from the CDR3 is TGTGCCAGCAGCCCTGACGGGGGGACCTACGAG. It encodes CASSPDGGTYE. Given in full, the CDR3 is CASSPDGGTYEQYF.

With regard to this clone: The read gets to within 3 residues of the CDR3 end, and the germline J gene fills in the rest. The genes are TRBV7-9 and TRBJ2-7; 8 bases are a match to TRBD2. Germline trimming cut 3 bases from V and 3 bases from J; bases unmatched to any gene: 4. The CDR3 sequence is 14 residues long. Germline V gives CDR1 SEHNR, CDR2 FQNEAQ (reference sequence). CDR3 DNA, as far as it was read: TGTGCCAGCAGCTTCGCGGGGGGACGCTACGAG. It specifies CASSFAGGRYE. In full, the CDR3 is CASSFAGGRYEQYF.

As to this clone: From the germline J gene comes the end of the CDR3, since the read stops 3 residues before it. The chain employs TRBV2 and TRBJ2-3, with D perhaps matching TRBD1 (6 bases). CDR1 is SNHLY, CDR2 FYNNEI, per germline. The CDR3 runs to 13 residues. The CDR3 here is CASSLTGWETQYF. CDR3 DNA, as far as it was read: TGTGCCAGCAGTTTGACAGGCTGGGAGACG.

On this clone itself: The read ends 3 residues shy of where the CDR3 ends; the end is completed using the germline J gene. V and J are TRBV30 and TRBJ2-7; D may be TRBD2 (6 bases). Germline V lookup: CDR1 GTSNPN, CDR2 SVGIG (reference sequence). V lost 7 bases and J lost 3, with 19 bases in between. The CDR3 runs 14 residues. The part of the CDR3 DNA that was read is TGTGCCTACACCGGGGGTGAAAAGGGCTACGAG. This sequence encodes CAYTGGEKGYE. The full CDR3 reads CAYTGGEKGYEQYF. Variable domain in full (rest from reference TRBV30 and TRBJ2-7): SQTIHQWPATLVQPVGSPLSLECTVEGTSNPNLYWYRQAAGRGLQLLFYSVGIGQISSEVPQNLSASRPQDRQFILSSKKLLLSDSGFYLCAYTGGEKGYEQYFGPGTRLTVT.

About this clone: The CDR3 end falls 3 residues outside the read, so it is completed with the germline J gene. The J gene is TRBJ1-5, the V gene TRBV6-2 or TRBV6-3; D is unclear. V lost 5 bases to trimming and J lost 0 bases, with 11 bases between them. The CDR3 has 15 amino acids. Germline V gene lookup returns CDR1 MNHEY and CDR2 SVGEGT. The DNA read from the CDR3 is TGTGCCAGCAGTGTCACTAACCCTAGCAATCAGCCC. Translation gives CASSVTNPSNQP. The whole CDR3 protein is CASSVTNPSNQPQHF.

Concerning this clone: The CDR3 is cut off 3 residues early in the read; its end comes from the germline J gene. V usage is TRBV5-1 and J usage is TRBJ2-2; D not certain. Germline CDR1 reads SGHRS; CDR2 reads YFSETQ. The CDR3 totals 16 residues. Trimming left V 4 bases short and J 1 base short, with 14 bases between. CDR3 bases read: TGCGCCAGCAGCCCCCCAGTCTCGCTGAACACCGGGGAG. This sequence encodes CASSPPVSLNTGE. The whole CDR3 sequence is CASSPPVSLNTGELFF.

Comments on this clone: Coverage ceases 3 residues before the CDR3 finishes, and the germline J gene fills in the end. This chain uses TRBV18 with TRBJ2-3; maybe TRBD1 (7 bases). There are 13 residues in the CDR3. Germline assignment: CDR1 KGHSH and CDR2 LQKENI. CDR3 bases read: TGTGCCACTGCAGGGGGGAACCAAGAGACG. Translation gives CATAGGNQET. The CDR3 reads in full as CATAGGNQETQYF.

On this clone: The read gets to within 3 residues of the CDR3 end, and the germline J gene fills in the rest. The V call is TRBV20-1, the J call TRBJ2-3; 9 bases agree with TRBD2. Germline CDR1 DFQATT, CDR2 SNEGSKA (reference sequence). The junction had 8 bases not matched to a gene; V was cut back by 4 bases and J by 3 bases. The CDR3 contains 15 residues. The CDR3 region is CSATRAGGQTDTQYF. The sequenced CDR3 bases are TGCAGTGCTACACGCGCGGGGGGGCAAACAGATACG.

A word on this clone: Sequencing ends 3 residues short of the CDR3 end; the germline J gene provides the rest. The chain joins TRBV2 to TRBJ1-1; D may be TRBD1 (6 bases). Trimming took off 9 bases at V and 5 bases at J, with 16 bases between the two ends. The CDR3 contains 13 residues. Germline CDR1 reads SNHLY; CDR2 reads FYNNEI. The sequenced part of the CDR3 DNA is TGTGCCAGTTACCAGACAGGCTTGACTGAA. Translated: CASYQTGLTE. The whole CDR3 is CASYQTGLTEAFF.

Turning to this clone: The read terminates 3 residues ahead of where the CDR3 ends, so the germline J gene completes it. The rearrangement joins TRBV20-1 to TRBJ2-7; 8 bases align to TRBD1. The germline CDR1 and CDR2 sequences are DFQATT and SNEGSKA (reference sequence). The CDR3 is made up of 14 amino acids. J gave up 3 bases and V 5 bases, and 9 bases lay outside the gene matches. CDR3 DNA, as far as it was read: TGCAGTGCTCGCGGGACAGGAAGCTACTACGAG. Translating gives CSARGTGSYYE. The full-length CDR3 reads as CSARGTGSYYEQYF.

As to this clone: The read comes to an end 3 residues before the CDR3 does, leaving the germline J gene to fill in the end. V is TRBV7-2 and J is TRBJ2-7; 7 bases agree with TRBD2. CDR3 length: 14 amino acids. Germline V gene sequence: CDR1 SGHTA, CDR2 FQGNSA. V trimming: 6 bases; J trimming: 2 bases; junction bases outside the gene matches: 7. This CDR3 reads CASRGGRSTYEQYF. The CDR3 bases that were read are TGTGCCAGCAGGGGGGGGAGGAGCACCTACGAG.

Turning to this clone: The CDR3 end lies 3 residues beyond the end of the read and is filled in from the germline J gene. The chain joins TRBV19 to TRBJ1-2; D not resolved. Germline V gene sequence: CDR1 LNHDA, CDR2 SQIVND (reference sequence). This CDR3 is built from 14 residues. V was pared by 6 bases and J by 7 bases, with 18 bases between. The CDR3 spells CASRTAVNSGGYTF. The CDR3 bases that were read are TGTGCCAGTAGAACTGCCGTCAACTCCGGTGGC.

About this clone: The CDR3 end is not reached by the read, which stops 3 residues before it; the germline J gene fills it in. This chain uses TRBV30 with TRBJ2-3; D remains ambiguous. The germline V gene has CDR1 GTSNPN and CDR2 SVGIG (reference sequence). The CDR3 has 14 amino acids. Trimming took 0 bases from V and 0 from J, leaving 7 bases between them. CDR3 protein: CAWSVQRSTDTQYF. The part of the CDR3 DNA that was read is TGTGCCTGGAGTGTACAAAGGAGCACAGATACG.

Comment on this clone: The CDR3 goes on 3 residues after the read ends, and that part is filled in from the germline J gene. The J gene is TRBJ1-1, the V gene TRBV7-6; unclear D gene. This CDR3 contains 13 residues. The V end lost 1 base, the J end lost 4 bases, and 7 bases lay between the germline ends. Germline V gene lookup returns CDR1 SGHVS and CDR2 FNYEAQ. The CDR3 bases that were read are TGTGCCAGCAGCTTAGGGCATACCACTGAA. Translation: CASSLGHTTE. The full CDR3 is CASSLGHTTEAFF.